This T cell receptor (beta chain) comes out of a study of blood T cell repertoires in COVID-19. Across the whole study: PBMCs, B-cell-depleted T cells, or T cells provided the cDNA or gDNA that made up the material.

Study processing details: For nucleated cells, counts were estimated from reference gene primer amplification. Method: immunoSEQ multiplex PCR; TCRdb's copy keeps in-frame clones and lacks some. V, J and clone size derive from that table, while D and trimming were established from the DNA sequence. Altogether about 250,000 clones are present, roughly 90% being singletons, with the ten largest covering about 2.1%. The V segment lost 7 bases and the J segment 1 base; nucleotides outside the gene matches: 8. The CDR3 totals 15 residues. CDR1 and CDR2 (germline): SNHLY, FYNNEI. The TCR comes from a woman between 35 and 50 years old who had recovered from COVID-19. V gene TRBV2 combines with J gene TRBJ2-7, with 9 bases matching TRBD2. The sample consisted of peripheral blood. CDR3 loop: CASNLPAGGSYEQYF. In DNA form, the CDR3 reads TGTGCCAGCAACTTGCCAGCGGGAGGTTCCTACGAGCAGTACTTC. Using reference TRBV2 and TRBJ2-7 for the parts outside the CDR3, the full variable domain is EPEVTQTPSHQVTQMGQEVILRCVPISNHLYFYWYRQILGQKVEFLVSFYNNEISEKSEIFDDQFSVERPDGSNFTLKIRSTKLEDSAMYFCASNLPAGGSYEQYFGPGTRLTVT.